This T cell receptor (beta chain) was profiled in a study of blood T cell repertoires in COVID-19. Study-wide background: The samples span acute and convalescent COVID-19 from the United States, Italy and Spain. The cDNA or gDNA used as material had been derived from T cells, B-cell-depleted T cells, or PBMCs.

Trimming stripped 3 bases from V and 4 bases from J, with 12 bases between. The germline V gene encodes CDR1 ENHRY and CDR2 SYGVKD. The CDR3 loop spans 14 amino acids. Authors' analysis steps: It was from reference gene primer amplification that nucleated cell counts were estimated. TCRdb keeps only in-frame clones here, not all; method: immunoSEQ multiplex PCR. For V, J and clone size, that table is used; D and trimming come from the DNA. The profile covers just under 65,000 clones, with 70% to 85% appearing a single time and about 40% taken by the ten largest. V and J are TRBV10-3 and TRBJ1-2, with unresolved D. Sequenced material: peripheral blood. The sequence derives from a human donor in a cohort sampled during active COVID-19. The CDR3 protein is CAISDEVWPYGYTF. As DNA, the CDR3 is TGTGCCATCAGTGACGAGGTTTGGCCCTATGGCTACACCTTC.